The 18 T cell receptor beta chains reported below all come from one sample, sequenced in a study of CD8 T cells in ankylosing spondylitis (dated 2017 in TCRdb). Libraries were constructed by 5' RACE. TCRdb shows the sequencer as Illumina HiSeq 2500. Starting from the raw public reads, TCRdb applied fastp trimming at Q25, assembled clones with MiXCR and retained in-frame beta chains. Entries are consolidated by CDR3 protein sequence, retaining the most common genes and DNA. Present in this sample are 180,000 or so distinct CDR3 sequences, 11% of which were seen just once. The ten largest clones represent about 28% of the sample. The sequencing sample was made of blood, either unsorted or a sorted T cell fraction (not recorded which). These receptor sequences come from a male donor with ankylosing spondylitis or in good health (not recorded which).

There are a few counts of this clonotype. V gene TRBV5-4 combines with J gene TRBJ2-7; D unresolved. V was clipped by 4 bases and J by 1 base, with 18 bases between them. Germline-derived CDR1 and CDR2 are SGHNT and YYREEE (reference sequence). There are 16 residues in the CDR3. For the CDR3, the DNA is TGTGCCAGCAGCAAAGAGAACCACGTCCTTTCCTACGAGCAGTACTTC. Its translation: CASSKENHVLSYEQYF.

The chain uses TRBV20-1 and TRBJ1-5; D remains unclear. The CDR3 is 13 residues long. The germline CDR1 and CDR2 sequences are DFQATT and SNEGSKA (reference sequence). The V gene lost 5 bases and the J gene lost 0 bases, with 8 bases spanning the gap. CDR3: CSAADVSNQPQHF. The CDR3 coding sequence is TGCAGTGCTGCGGACGTTAGCAATCAGCCCCAGCATTTT.

In the case of this clonotype: A much larger clone is a single base away; this may be a read error. The V gene is TRBV3-1, the J gene TRBJ2-3; 15 bases line up with TRBD2. The CDR3 has 17 amino acids. The germline CDR1 and CDR2 sequences are LGHDT and YNNKEL (reference sequence). CDR3 nucleotide sequence: TGTGCCAGCAGCAAGAGGACTAGCGGGGGGGCAACAGATGCGCAGTATTTT. Translating it yields CASSKRTSGGATDAQYF.

This chain connects TRBV10-3 to TRBJ2-3; unclear D gene. Germline CDR1 and CDR2: ENHRY and SYGVKD. There are 16 residues in the CDR3. V lost 5 bases and J lost 1, with 16 bases in between. CDR3 DNA: TGTGCCATCAGTCAGACCCTCAGGCAGGGCACAGATACGCAGTATTTT. Amino acids: CAISQTLRQGTDTQYF.

The rearrangement uses TRBV11-2 and TRBJ2-2; 8 nucleotides agree with TRBD1. Germline V lookup: CDR1 SGHAT, CDR2 FQNNGV. The CDR3 runs 14 residues. After removal of 5 bases from V and 4 bases from J, the junction contained 3 bases not matched to a gene. The CDR3 sequence: CASSLGTGTGELFF. The DNA for the CDR3 is TGTGCCAGCAGCCTTGGGACAGGCACCGGGGAGCTGTTTTTT.

This clonotype was counted many times. The chain couples TRBV11-2 to TRBJ1-1, with a possible D match to TRBD1 (5 bases). There are 14 residues in the CDR3. Germline loops: CDR1 SGHAT, CDR2 FQNNGV. V was shortened by 1 base and J by 6 bases, with 12 bases between the two germline ends. CDR3 loop: CASSLGPGIAEAFF. CDR3 nucleotides: TGTGCCAGCAGCTTAGGACCAGGGATCGCTGAAGCTTTCTTT.

This clonotype was found many times. The chain uses TRBV29-1 and TRBJ1-1; D unresolved. The CDR3 runs to 10 residues. The germline CDR1 and CDR2 sequences are SQVTM and ANQGSEA. V shed 7 bases and J shed 1 base, with 4 bases lying between them. This CDR3 is CSGQNTEAFF. In DNA, the CDR3 is TGCAGCGGTCAGAACACTGAAGCTTTCTTT.

This clonotype appeared many times. The V and J genes are TRBV20-1 and TRBJ2-1; weak D call: TRBD2 (6 bases). CDR3 length: 14 residues. V gave up 2 bases and J gave up 8 bases, with 16 bases separating them. Germline V gene sequence: CDR1 DFQATT, CDR2 SNEGSKA (reference sequence). CDR3 loop: CSARSGRGLDEQFF. For the CDR3, the DNA is TGCAGTGCTAGATCCGGTCGGGGGTTGGATGAGCAGTTCTTC.

The chain joins TRBV6-5 to TRBJ2-7, with 7 bases identical to TRBD2. The CDR3 is made up of 15 amino acids. The V and J ends lost 4 bases and 7 bases, in that order; junction bases with no gene match: 13. Germline V gives CDR1 MNHEY, CDR2 SVGAGI. The CDR3 sequence: CASSLGPPGTTEQYF. CDR3 sequence (DNA): TGTGCCAGCAGTTTAGGTCCTCCTGGGACTACGGAGCAGTACTTC.

This clonotype has more than one count but fewer than ten. This chain links TRBV11-2 with TRBJ2-2; D may be TRBD2 (5 bases). The CDR3 runs to 18 residues. V was shortened by 1 base and J by 5 bases, with 20 bases between the two germline ends. Germline V gene sequence: CDR1 SGHAT, CDR2 FQNNGV. This CDR3 reads CASSLGPLGDSETGELFF. The DNA of the CDR3 is TGTGCCAGCAGCTTAGGCCCTTTAGGTGATAGCGAGACCGGGGAGCTGTTTTTT.

This clonotype was seen only a few times. The chain uses TRBV3-1 and TRBJ2-5; unclear D gene. Germline-derived CDR1 and CDR2 are LGHDT and YNNKEL (reference sequence). CDR3 length: 15 amino acids. Trimming took 3 bases from V and 3 from J, leaving 14 bases between them. The CDR3 bases are TGTGCCAGCAGCCATATATCCGCGACCAAAGAGACCCAGTACTTC. It is translated as CASSHISATKETQYF.

This clonotype was seen many times. This chain uses TRBV6-1 with TRBJ1-1; TRBD1 aligns across 7 bases. The V and J ends lost 7 bases and 1 base, in that order; junction bases with no gene match: 6. The CDR3 covers 14 residues. Looked up from germline, CDR1 is MNHNS and CDR2 is SASEGT. CDR3 region: CASTHGTANTEAFF. CDR3 sequence (DNA): TGTGCCAGCACCCATGGGACAGCGAACACTGAAGCTTTCTTT.

The table lists this clonotype with many counts. The genes are TRBV20-1 and TRBJ1-2; D ambiguous. V was clipped by 1 base and J by 2 bases, with 17 bases between them. This CDR3 spans 16 amino acids. Germline V gene lookup returns CDR1 DFQATT and CDR2 SNEGSKA (reference sequence). The CDR3 here is CSARGNRRSLNYGYTF. Here the CDR3 DNA reads TGCAGTGCTAGAGGGAACAGACGGTCGCTCAACTATGGCTACACCTTC.

The table lists this clonotype with many counts. V usage is TRBV20-1 and J usage is TRBJ2-7; 7 bases are shared with TRBD2. The trim removed 4 bases at V and 2 bases at J, leaving 8 bases unmatched. The CDR3 runs to 14 residues. Looked up from germline, CDR1 is DFQATT and CDR2 is SNEGSKA (reference sequence). CDR3 in amino acids: CSANGGLEPYEQYF. DNA of the CDR3: TGCAGTGCTAATGGAGGACTAGAACCCTACGAGCAGTACTTC.

This clonotype has more than one count but fewer than ten. The chain links TRBV20-1 to TRBJ2-2; TRBD2 agrees at 8 bases. V shed 1 base, J shed 0 bases, and the junction held 7 bases outside the gene matches. Germline V CDR1 and CDR2: DFQATT, SNEGSKA (reference sequence). The length of the CDR3 is 17 residues. The CDR3 DNA follows: TGCAGTGCTAGAGCGGTAGCGGGAATAACGAACACCGGGGAGCTGTTTTTT. Residues: CSARAVAGITNTGELFF.

As for this clonotype: A much larger clone differs from this one at a single base, so this may be a read error. The J gene is TRBJ1-4, the V gene TRBV5-1, with a tentative D call TRBD1 (6 bases). The CDR3 is made up of 14 amino acids. Trimming stripped 4 bases from V and 8 bases from J, with 15 bases between. Germline-derived CDR1 and CDR2 are SGHRS and YFSETQ. CDR3: CASSRRGAEEKLFF. In nucleotides, the CDR3 is TGCGCCAGCAGCCGACGGGGGGCTGAAGAAAAACTGTTTTTT.

This chain connects TRBV7-9 to TRBJ1-2; perhaps TRBD1 as D (5 bases). This CDR3 spans 13 amino acids. V lost 5 bases and J lost 4, with 11 bases in between. Germline V gene lookup returns CDR1 SEHNR and CDR2 FQNEAQ (reference sequence). The CDR3 region is CASSQTDFYGYTF. The CDR3 nucleotides read TGTGCCAGCAGCCAGACAGACTTCTATGGCTACACCTTC.

This clonotype has only a few counts. The chain is built from TRBV20-1 and TRBJ2-1; TRBD2 agrees at 13 bases. Trimming at V came to 3 bases and at J to 7 bases, leaving 12 bases not matched to a gene. The V gene's germline CDR1 is DFQATT and CDR2 SNEGSKA (reference sequence). The CDR3 loop spans 17 amino acids. The CDR3 is CSASTYGLAGAGNEQFF. DNA of the CDR3: TGCAGTGCTAGTACCTACGGACTAGCGGGAGCGGGGAATGAGCAGTTCTTC.